This TCR beta chain comes out of a study of blood T cell repertoires in COVID-19. This clone was seen more than once but under ten times. Per the study methods: Reference gene primer amplification yielded estimated nucleated cell counts. The assay was immunoSEQ multiplex PCR, and TCRdb's table has in-frame clones only and misses some. V and J calls and clone size are copied from that table; D and trimming were computed from the DNA. The sample records more than 300,000 clones, roughly 90% being singletons. The CDR3 is 12 amino acids. Germline CDR1 LNHDA, CDR2 SQIVND (reference sequence). After removal of 4 bases from V and 9 bases from J, the junction contained 4 bases not matched to a gene. Assignment of participants to cohorts was predicated upon participant-reported clinical history.

This clonotype originated in a woman under 40 who had recovered from COVID-19. The chain recombines TRBV19 with TRBJ1-1; 8 bases are shared with TRBD1. Sequenced input: PBMCs or T cells enriched from blood (not recorded which). DNA for the CDR3: TGTGCCAGTAGTACGGACAGGGCGAAAGCTTTCTTT. It codes for CASSTDRAKAFF.